Given below is one TCR beta chain in context. As processed by the authors: Amplification with reference gene primers provided the estimates of nucleated cell counts. The method was immunoSEQ multiplex PCR; TCRdb's version includes in-frame clones alone and lacks a portion of them. V and J calls and clone size are those listed in that table; D and trimming were worked out from the DNA. Of approximately 290,000 clones listed, roughly 91% are singletons. This record comes from a study of blood T cell repertoires in COVID-19. Study overall: The samples span acute and convalescent COVID-19 from the United States, Italy and Spain. PBMCs, B-cell-depleted T cells, or T cells were the source of the cDNA or gDNA that made up the material.

Germline V CDR1 and CDR2: GTSNPN, SVGIG (reference sequence). The V end was cut by 2 bases, the J end by 6 bases, with 13 bases between. CDR3 length: 13 residues. The source of this sequence is a man aged 25 to 40 with acute or convalescent COVID-19. The rearrangement joins TRBV30 to TRBJ1-1, with D maybe TRBD1 (6 bases). Sample: peripheral blood. As DNA, the CDR3 is TGTGCCTGGAGTCGGGGGGGCAAAGCTGAAGCTTTCTTT. Protein product: CAWSRGGKAEAFF.